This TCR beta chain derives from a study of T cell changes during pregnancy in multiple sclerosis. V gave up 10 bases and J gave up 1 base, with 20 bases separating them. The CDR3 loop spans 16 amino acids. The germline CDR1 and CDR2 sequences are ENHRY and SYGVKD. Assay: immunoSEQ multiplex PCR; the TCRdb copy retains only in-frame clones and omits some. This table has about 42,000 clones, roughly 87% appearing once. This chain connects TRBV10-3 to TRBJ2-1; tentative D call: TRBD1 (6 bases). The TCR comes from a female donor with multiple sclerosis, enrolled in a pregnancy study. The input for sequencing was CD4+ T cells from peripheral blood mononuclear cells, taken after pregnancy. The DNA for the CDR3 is TGTGCCACCACGGGATATTACAGGGTTTCCTACAATGAGCAGTTCTTC. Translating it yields CATTGYYRVSYNEQFF.